One TCR beta chain is described in this entry. The clone's antigen remains unknown. One base away there is no much larger clone; base qualities are not given. Using the deep immunoSEQ assay, multiplex PCR amplified TCR CDR3 regions from genomic DNA. Extracted genomic DNA from each cell subset was spread evenly across all wells of several immunoSEQ 96-well plates, with each plate serving as a replicate. For sorted subsets, each replicate PCR was loaded with about 200 ng genomic DNA, equivalent to 30,000 or so T cell genomes. Purified libraries were quantified with a Qubit 3.0 fluorometer, sized on a Bioanalyzer 2100, and re-quantified with the KAPA Library Quantification kit. Each immunoSEQ 96-well plate was sequenced on its own single-read 150-cycle Illumina NextSeq 550 flow cell. In the paper's pipeline: Because the immunoSEQ output held only junctional sequences and lacked quality scores, the filtering could not match the filtering applied to full-length reads. To assign V/J genes and CDR3, sequences were annotated against IMGT germline references using PyIR, a Python wrapper for IgBLAST v1.9. Any read was removed if the V/J assignment was weak (E-value above 1e-6), the CDR3 was missing, or the read contained stop codons, out-of-frame junctions, or ambiguous translated residues. V3J clonotypes were defined by identical inferred V gene, J gene, and CDR3 amino acid sequence. Percentage overlap between repertoires was calculated by dividing the number of shared unique clonotypes by the size of the smaller repertoire. RTK rarefaction, the Chao1 estimator, and Recon v2.1 estimates of unobserved clonotypes were used to assess repertoire richness. Generation probabilities were computed with OLGA for all TCRbeta clonotypes obtained by the gDNA method from several donors. This is the immuneACCESS table as TCRdb keeps it, with only in-frame sequences that have V and J called. A part of the clones is gone; compared with another copy, unresolved V genes explain less than half, and the rest is unexplained. V and J calls plus clone size are reproduced from that table; the DNA served to infer D and trimming. Counted in this sample were some 1 million clones; about 74% of them appeared once. Approximately 1.5% of the sample lies in the top ten.

The source of the sample is a study of shared clonotypes between healthy human individuals (dated by TCRdb to about 2020). With regard to the full study: A couple of women and a few men aged 18 to 49 years were included in the cohort. Per donor, three plates each were used for CD4 naive and CD4 memory, two for CD8 naive, and one for CD8 memory. To estimate repertoire size and how much clonotypes are shared between individuals, the study performed deep sequencing of blood TCR repertoires from a few healthy adults. Different laboratories and diverse techniques were used to prepare libraries and sequence TCR repertoires, to increase sequencing depth and limit assay-specific biases. Per donor, leukapheresis produced somewhere between about 0.94 and 10 billion PBMCs. Points the paper makes about the study in general: Because the study included a small number of donors, the genetic and exposure-history diversity represented was limited. Pairwise subsampling led to the expectation that sequencing depth would affect the degree of clonotype sharing among donors. Naive subsets generally had larger estimated clonotype richness than memory subsets. About 5% of naive CD4, 3.5% of naive CD8, roughly 2.4% of memory CD4, and 0.4% of memory CD8 clonotypes were shared across a few donors. Incomplete sequencing was indicated by rarefaction of sorted-subset datasets, despite the large sequencing depth. Higher generation probabilities were observed for clonotypes shared by all four sorted-subset donors than for non-shared clonotypes. Sampling was restricted to blood, and TCR repertoires in tissue are likely to differ from TCR repertoires in blood.

The donors were healthy, HIV-negative adults who had no recently reported acute infections or vaccinations. Every donor was a Caucasian adult living in Nashville, Tennessee, USA. CD4+ T cells were enriched by magnetic negative selection; naive cells were then positively selected on CD45RA, and the negative fraction formed the memory subset. Blood was obtained by leukapheresis, after which PBMCs were separated by Ficoll-Histopaque density gradient centrifugation and cryopreserved in liquid nitrogen vapor phase. Purity and quantity of every magnetically sorted T cell population were checked by analytical flow cytometry. Each sorted fraction had its genomic DNA isolated and then quantified by UV absorbance on a Nanodrop 2000c. CDR1 and CDR2 (SGHDT, YYEEEE) derive from the germline V gene. Cut back by 1 base and 4 bases, the V and J ends lie 9 bases apart. Counted from cysteine to phenylalanine, this CDR3 has 14 amino acids. Only the CDR3 part of the read is kept: 42 bases, read in frame from the first base.

The sequence came from a man younger than 35 in good health. The rearranged segments are TRBV5-6 and TRBJ1-5, and TRBD1 may be the D gene, going by 6 matching bases. Sequenced material: memory CD4+ T cells sorted from blood. The sample's cell subset or site, from its label and the paper: CD45RA-negative fraction. The sequenced DNA: TGTGCCAGCAGCTTGAGGCAGGGGAATCAGCCCCAGCATTTT. This encodes CASSLRQGNQPQHF.